This TCR beta chain derives from a study of blood T cell repertoires in COVID-19. Produced via immunoSEQ multiplex PCR; TCRdb's table is partial and in-frame only. The table has 200,000 to 300,000 clones, 70% to 90% seen once. Germline CDR1 reads SGHRS; CDR2 reads YFSETQ. The CDR3 loop spans 17 amino acids. J was trimmed by 0 bases and V by 4 bases; bases with no gene match: 11. Sample: peripheral blood. The TCR sequence derives from a man aged 25-45 years with active or convalescent COVID-19. The chain joins TRBV5-1 to TRBJ1-1; 8 bases match TRBD1. CDR3 sequence reads: CASSLGPTGVVNTEAFF. The CDR3 DNA follows: TGCGCCAGCAGCCTCGGCCCGACAGGGGTCGTGAACACTGAAGCTTTCTTT.